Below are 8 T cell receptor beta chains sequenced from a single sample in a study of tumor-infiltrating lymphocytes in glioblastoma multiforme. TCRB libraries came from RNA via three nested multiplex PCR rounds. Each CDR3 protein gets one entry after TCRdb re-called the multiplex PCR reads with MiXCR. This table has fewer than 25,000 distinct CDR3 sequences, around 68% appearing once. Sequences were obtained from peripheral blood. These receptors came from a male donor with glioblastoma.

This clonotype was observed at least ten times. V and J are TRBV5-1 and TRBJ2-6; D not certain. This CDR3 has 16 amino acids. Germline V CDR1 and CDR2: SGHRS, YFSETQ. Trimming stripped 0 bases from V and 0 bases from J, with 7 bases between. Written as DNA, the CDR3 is TGCGCCAGCAGCTTGGCCCAAGGCTCTGGGGCCAACGTCCTGACTTTC. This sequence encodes CASSLAQGSGANVLTF.

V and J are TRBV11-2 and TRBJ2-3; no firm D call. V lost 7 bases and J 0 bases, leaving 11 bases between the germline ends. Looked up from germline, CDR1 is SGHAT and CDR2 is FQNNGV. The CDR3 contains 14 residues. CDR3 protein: CASTISRSTDTQYF. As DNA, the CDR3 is TGTGCCAGCACCATCAGCCGTAGCACAGATACGCAGTATTTT.

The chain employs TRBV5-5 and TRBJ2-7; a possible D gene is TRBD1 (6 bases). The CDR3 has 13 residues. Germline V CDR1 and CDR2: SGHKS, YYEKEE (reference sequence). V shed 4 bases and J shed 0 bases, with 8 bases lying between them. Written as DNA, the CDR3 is TGTGCCAGCAGCGGGGGACACTCCTACGAGCAGTACTTC. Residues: CASSGGHSYEQYF.

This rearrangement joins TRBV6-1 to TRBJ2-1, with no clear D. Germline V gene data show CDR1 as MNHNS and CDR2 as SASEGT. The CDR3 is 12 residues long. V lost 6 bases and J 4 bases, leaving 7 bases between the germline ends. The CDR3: CASSRNYNEQFF. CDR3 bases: TGTGCCAGCAGCAGGAATTACAATGAGCAGTTCTTC.

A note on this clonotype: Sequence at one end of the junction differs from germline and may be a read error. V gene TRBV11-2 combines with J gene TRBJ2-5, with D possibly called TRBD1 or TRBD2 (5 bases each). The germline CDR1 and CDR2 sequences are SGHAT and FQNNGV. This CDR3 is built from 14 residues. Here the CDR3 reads CASSLQGWGETRCF. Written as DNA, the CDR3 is TGTGCCAGCAGCTTGCAGGGTTGGGGAGAGACCCGGTGCTTC.

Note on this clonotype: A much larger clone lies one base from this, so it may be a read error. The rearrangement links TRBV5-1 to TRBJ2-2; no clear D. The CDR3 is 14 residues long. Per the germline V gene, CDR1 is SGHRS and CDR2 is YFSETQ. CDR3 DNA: TGCGTCAGCAGCTTGAGCGTGAACACCGGGGAGCTGTTTTTT. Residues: CVSSLSVNTGELFF.

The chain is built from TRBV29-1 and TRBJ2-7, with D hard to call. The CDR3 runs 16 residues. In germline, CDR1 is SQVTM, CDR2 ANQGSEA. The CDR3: CRVLDPRSPKQYKRYF. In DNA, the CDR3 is TGCAGGGTTCTCGATCCAAGGTCTCCCAAACAGTACAAGCGGTACTTC.

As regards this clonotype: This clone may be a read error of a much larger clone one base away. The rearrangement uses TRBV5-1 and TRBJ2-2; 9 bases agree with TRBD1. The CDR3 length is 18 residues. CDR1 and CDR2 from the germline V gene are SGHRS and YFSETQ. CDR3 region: CACSQKQQGASNTGELFF. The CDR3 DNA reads TGCGCCTGCAGTCAAAAACAACAGGGGGCCTCTAACACCGGGGAGCTGTTTTTT.